A selection of T cell receptor beta chains follows, all from one sample in a study of blood T cell repertoires in COVID-19. TCRdb's copy holds only in-frame clones and misses some; the assay was immunoSEQ multiplex PCR. The data contain fewer than 120,000 clones, roughly 87% of them singletons. The sequencing input was peripheral blood. The receptors derive from a human donor in a cohort sampled during active COVID-19. The CDR3 runs from the conserved cysteine through the conserved F or W. A D gene is named only where the DNA matches it firmly. A row's size may be missing; if present it is once, few, many or a size class.

v_gene: TRBV4-2
d_gene: -
abundance: -
j_gene: TRBJ1-2
CDR3aa: CASSQETDLNGYTF
CDR3nt: TGTGCCAGCAGCCAAGAGACAGATCTCAATGGCTACACCTTC

v_gene: TRBV6-5
d_gene: -
abundance: -
j_gene: TRBJ2-7
CDR3aa: CASSYTRRTYEQYF
CDR3nt: TGTGCCAGCAGTTACACCCGCAGGACCTACGAGCAGTACTTC

v_gene: TRBV7-6
d_gene: TRBD2
abundance: -
j_gene: TRBJ2-4
CDR3aa: CAVGGSKNIQYF
CDR3nt: TGTGCCGTGGGGGGGTCCAAAAACATTCAGTACTTC

v_gene: TRBV10-3
d_gene: -
abundance: -
j_gene: TRBJ2-5
CDR3aa: CAITGGTGETQYF
CDR3nt: TGTGCCATTACCGGGGGTACGGGGGAGACCCAGTACTTC

v_gene: TRBV11-3
d_gene: TRBD2
abundance: -
j_gene: TRBJ2-7
CDR3aa: CASSPNRTSGRLSYEQYF
CDR3nt: TGTGCCAGCAGCCCAAATCGGACTAGCGGGCGACTCTCCTACGAGCAGTACTTC

v_gene: TRBV19
d_gene: TRBD2
abundance: -
j_gene: TRBJ2-5
CDR3aa: CASTPGLAVQETQYF
CDR3nt: TGTGCCAGCACTCCGGGACTAGCGGTTCAAGAGACCCAGTACTTC

v_gene: TRBV6-1
d_gene: -
abundance: few
j_gene: TRBJ1-6
CDR3aa: CASSDPFAGPLHF
CDR3nt: TGTGCCAGCAGTGACCCGTTCGCGGGGCCCCTCCACTTT

v_gene: TRBV14
d_gene: TRBD1
abundance: -
j_gene: TRBJ2-7
CDR3aa: CASSRRPGQGAYEQYF
CDR3nt: TGTGCCAGCAGCCGCAGGCCGGGACAGGGGGCCTACGAGCAGTACTTC

v_gene: TRBV2
d_gene: TRBD1
abundance: -
j_gene: TRBJ1-1
CDR3aa: CASSQQGWGTEAFF
CDR3nt: TGTGCCAGCAGTCAACAGGGGTGGGGCACTGAAGCTTTCTTT

v_gene: TRBV30
d_gene: TRBD1
abundance: -
j_gene: TRBJ1-5
CDR3aa: CAADRGINQPQHF
CDR3nt: TGTGCCGCGGACAGGGGAATCAATCAGCCCCAGCATTTT

v_gene: TRBV18
d_gene: TRBD1
abundance: -
j_gene: TRBJ2-3
CDR3aa: CASSLTGTGVTDTQYF
CDR3nt: TGTGCCAGCTCTCTGACCGGGACAGGGGTCACAGATACGCAGTATTTT

v_gene: TRBV6-5
d_gene: -
abundance: -
j_gene: TRBJ1-2
CDR3aa: CASSYSDPGSNYGYTF
CDR3nt: TGTGCCAGCAGTTACTCGGATCCAGGGTCGAACTATGGCTACACCTTC

v_gene: TRBV6-5
d_gene: -
abundance: once
j_gene: TRBJ1-5
CDR3aa: CASSSRGASNQPQHF
CDR3nt: TGTGCCAGCAGTTCCCGGGGGGCCAGCAATCAGCCCCAGCATTTT

v_gene: TRBV3-1/TRBV3-2
d_gene: TRBD1
abundance: -
j_gene: TRBJ1-6
CDR3aa: CASSQARQGPTSPLHF
CDR3nt: TGTGCCAGCAGCCAAGCCCGACAGGGCCCGACTTCGCCCCTCCACTTT

v_gene: TRBV11-2
d_gene: -
abundance: -
j_gene: TRBJ1-1
CDR3aa: CASNQRVNPSLNTEAFF
CDR3nt: TGTGCCAGCAACCAGCGCGTCAACCCATCTCTGAACACTGAAGCTTTCTTT

v_gene: TRBV19
d_gene: -
abundance: -
j_gene: TRBJ1-1
CDR3aa: CASSIMSGLNTEAFF
CDR3nt: TGTGCCAGTAGTATAATGAGCGGCTTAAACACTGAAGCTTTCTTT

v_gene: TRBV29-1
d_gene: -
abundance: -
j_gene: TRBJ2-5
CDR3aa: CSVLGAGETQYF
CDR3nt: TGCAGCGTTTTAGGGGCCGGCGAGACCCAGTACTTC

v_gene: TRBV5-5
d_gene: -
abundance: few
j_gene: TRBJ1-4
CDR3aa: CASSSLAGDEKLFF
CDR3nt: TGTGCCAGCAGCTCGTTGGCAGGGGACGAAAAACTGTTTTTT

v_gene: TRBV9
d_gene: TRBD1
abundance: -
j_gene: TRBJ1-2
CDR3aa: CASSSRTSQGTGGYTF
CDR3nt: TGTGCCAGCAGTTCAAGAACCTCCCAGGGGACAGGGGGTTACACCTTC

v_gene: TRBV15
d_gene: -
abundance: -
j_gene: TRBJ2-3
CDR3aa: CATATRGTDTQYF
CDR3nt: TGTGCCACCGCGACTCGGGGCACAGATACGCAGTATTTT